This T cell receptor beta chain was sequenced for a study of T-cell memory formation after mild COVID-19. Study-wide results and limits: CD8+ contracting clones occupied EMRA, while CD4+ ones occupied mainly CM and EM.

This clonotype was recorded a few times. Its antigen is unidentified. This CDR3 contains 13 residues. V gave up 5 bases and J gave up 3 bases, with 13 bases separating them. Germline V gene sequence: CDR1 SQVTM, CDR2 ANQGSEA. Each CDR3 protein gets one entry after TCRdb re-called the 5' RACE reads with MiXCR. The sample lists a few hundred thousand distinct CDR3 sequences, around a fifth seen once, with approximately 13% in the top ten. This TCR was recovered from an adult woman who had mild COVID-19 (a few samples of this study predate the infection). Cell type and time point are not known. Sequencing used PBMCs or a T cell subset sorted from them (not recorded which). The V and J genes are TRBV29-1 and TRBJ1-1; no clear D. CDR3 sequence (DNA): TGCAGCGTTAGCTGGGCCGGGGACACTGAAGCTTTCTTT. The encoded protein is CSVSWAGDTEAFF.